Each of the 8 T cell receptor beta chains below was sequenced from the same sample in a study of CD8+CD57+ T cells in acquired aplastic anemia. It was genomic DNA that served as the template for profiling TCR beta VDJ and CDR3. Each CDR3 protein gets one entry after TCRdb re-called the reads with MiXCR. The sample contains approximately 260,000 distinct CDR3 sequences, 70% to 85% of which appear only once. For sequencing, patients were chosen who had shown expansion of CD8+CD57+ cells by flow cytometry. Sequenced input: sorted CD4+, CD8+, or CD8+CD57+ T cells (not recorded which) from PBMCs. The receptors derive from a human donor with aplastic anemia.

Turning to this clonotype: Without the conserved terminal phenylalanine or tryptophan, this CDR3 likely stems from a read error. The V and J genes are TRBV7-3 and TRBJ2-3, with D unclear. In germline, CDR1 is SGHTA, CDR2 FQGTGA. The CDR3 has 12 amino acids. The V and J ends lost 2 bases and 4 bases respectively, with 4 bases between them. The CDR3, as DNA: TGTGCCAGCAGCTTAGCGTCAGATACGCAGTATTGC. This gives the protein CASSLASDTQYC.

V usage is TRBV7-2 and J usage is TRBJ2-5, with TRBD1 as a possible D gene (6 bases). The germline CDR1 and CDR2 sequences are SGHTA and FQGNSA. V shed 1 base and J shed 11 bases, with 20 bases lying between them. CDR3 length equals 15 residues. For the CDR3, the DNA is TGTGCCAGCAGCTTAGTACTCGCGACAGGAGATACGCAGTACTTC. This sequence encodes CASSLVLATGDTQYF.

V and J are TRBV7-9 and TRBJ2-3, with 7 nucleotides matching TRBD1. CDR3 length: 14 amino acids. Germline values: CDR1 SEHNR, CDR2 FQNEAQ (reference sequence). V lost 3 bases, J lost 2 bases, and 2 bases stayed unmatched. The CDR3 loop is CASSFGQATDTQYF. The CDR3 DNA follows: TGTGCCAGCAGCTTCGGACAGGCCACAGATACGCAGTATTTT. The full variable domain, in which reference TRBV7-9 and TRBJ2-3 provide the parts outside the CDR3, is DTGVSQNPRHKITKRGQNVTFRCDPISEHNRLYWYRQTLGQGPEFLTYFQNEAQLEKSRLLSDRFSAERPKGSFSTLEIQRTEQGDSAMYLCASSFGQATDTQYFGPGTRLTVL.

In regard to this clonotype: A clone one base away is much larger, so this may be a read error. The CDR3 loop reads CASSFTSGSYNSPLHF. The DNA of the CDR3 is TGTGCCAGCAGCTTTACTAGCGGCTCCTATAATTCACCCCTCCACTTT. The chain carries TRBV5-4 and TRBJ1-6; D gene uncertain. This CDR3 region has 16 residues. V was shortened by 2 bases and J by 0 bases, with 9 bases between the two germline ends. Germline CDR1 SGHNT, CDR2 YYREEE (reference sequence).

A remark on this clonotype: Given the absence of the conserved phenylalanine or tryptophan at the CDR3 end, a read error is likely. Because the CDR3's place on the DNA is in doubt, the DNA is left out and the CDR3 is given as listed by TCRdb. V is TRBV7-2 and J is TRBJ2-2; no check of the table's D call, TRBD1, against the DNA was made. Looked up from germline, CDR1 is SGHTA and CDR2 is FQGNSA. The CDR3 extends over 12 residues, inclusive of both ends. The chain's CDR3 is CASSLVRDGLLY.

With respect to this clonotype: At one boundary the junction diverges from the germline segment, which might be a read error. This chain links TRBV2 with TRBJ1-3; D may be TRBD1 (6 bases). Germline CDR1 reads SNHLY; CDR2 reads FYNNEI. The CDR3 runs 14 residues. CDR3 in DNA: TGTGCCAGCGGGGACGGGGGCTCTGATACGCCCAAATATTTC. It yields the protein CASGDGGSDTPKYF.

Concerning this clonotype: An end of the junction does not agree with germline; a read error may underlie this. The gene calls are TRBV7-8 and TRBJ2-1, with a tentative D call TRBD2 (6 bases). The CDR3 is 13 residues long. Germline CDR1 reads SGHVS; CDR2 reads FQNEAQ. CDR3 DNA sequence: TGTGCCAGCAGCTATGCGGGGATTCCTGATCCGCTGTTC. This sequence encodes CASSYAGIPDPLF.

The chain combines TRBV11-3 with TRBJ2-7; D possibly corresponds to TRBD1 (6 bases). Germline CDR1 and CDR2: SGHNT and YENEEA. V lost 0 bases and J 4 bases, leaving 10 bases between the germline ends. The CDR3 covers 14 residues. For the CDR3, the DNA is TGTGCCAGCAGCTTAGATCAGACAGGATACGAGCAGTACTTC. Its protein is CASSLDQTGYEQYF.